Sequencing of this T cell receptor (beta chain) was carried out in a study of blood T cell repertoires in COVID-19. Assay used: immunoSEQ multiplex PCR; TCRdb lists only in-frame clones, some missing. The table shows 150,000 to 180,000 clones, with roughly nine tenths occurring only once. This clone was found a few times. Sequenced material: peripheral blood. The sequence was obtained from a woman in her seventies with acute or convalescent COVID-19.

DNA of the CDR3: TGTGCCAGTAGTATAGAGCAGAATCAGCCCCAGCATTTT. It codes for CASSIEQNQPQHF. The genes are TRBV19 and TRBJ1-5; D is undetermined. The CDR3 totals 13 residues. V lost 0 bases and J 4 bases, leaving 4 bases between the germline ends. From germline, CDR1 is LNHDA and CDR2 SQIVND (reference sequence). Supplemented by reference TRBV19 and TRBJ1-5, the full variable domain reads DGGITQSPKYLFRKEGQNVTLSCEQNLNHDAMYWYRQDPGQGLRLIYYSQIVNDFQKGDIAEGYSVSREKKESFPLTVTSAQKNPTAFYLCASSIEQNQPQHFGDGTRLSIL.